This record covers a single T cell receptor (beta chain). The read stops 3 residues short of the end of the CDR3; the missing end is completed from the germline J gene. These data are taken from a study of T cells in women clearing cervical HPV infection. All participants had a single incident cervical HPV16 infection, and prevalent HPV16 infections were excluded. Clones were sequenced by immunoSEQ multiplex PCR, and TCRdb holds only the in-frame ones, with some missing. The listing contains tens of thousands of clones. Trimming at V came to 2 bases and at J to 4 bases, leaving 5 bases not matched to a gene. Looked up from germline, CDR1 is KGHSH and CDR2 is LQKENI. The CDR3 is made up of 14 amino acids.

The source of this sequence is a woman between 18 and 70 years old with a cervical HPV16 infection that either progressed to CIN3+ or cleared (not recorded which). This sequence joins TRBV18 and TRBJ2-7; 7 nucleotides agree with TRBD1. Sample: blood buffy coat. Partial CDR3 DNA: TGTGCCAGCTCACCAGTACAGGGGATATACGAG. This gives the protein CASSPVQGIYE. The whole CDR3 reads CASSPVQGIYEQYF.